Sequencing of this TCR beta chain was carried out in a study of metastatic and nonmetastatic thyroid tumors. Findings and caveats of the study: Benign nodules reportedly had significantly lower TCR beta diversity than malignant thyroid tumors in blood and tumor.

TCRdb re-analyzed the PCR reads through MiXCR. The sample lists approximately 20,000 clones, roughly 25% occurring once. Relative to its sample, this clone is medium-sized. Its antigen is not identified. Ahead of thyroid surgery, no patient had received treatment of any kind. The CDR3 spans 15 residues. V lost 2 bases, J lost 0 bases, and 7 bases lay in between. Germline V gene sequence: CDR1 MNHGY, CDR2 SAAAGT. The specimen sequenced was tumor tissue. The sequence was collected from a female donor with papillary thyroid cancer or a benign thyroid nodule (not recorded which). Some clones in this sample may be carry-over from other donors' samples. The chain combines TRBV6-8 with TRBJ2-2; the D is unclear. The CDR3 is CASSYRQANTGELFF. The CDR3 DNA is TGTGCCAGCAGTTACCGGCAAGCGAACACCGGGGAGCTGTTTTTT.